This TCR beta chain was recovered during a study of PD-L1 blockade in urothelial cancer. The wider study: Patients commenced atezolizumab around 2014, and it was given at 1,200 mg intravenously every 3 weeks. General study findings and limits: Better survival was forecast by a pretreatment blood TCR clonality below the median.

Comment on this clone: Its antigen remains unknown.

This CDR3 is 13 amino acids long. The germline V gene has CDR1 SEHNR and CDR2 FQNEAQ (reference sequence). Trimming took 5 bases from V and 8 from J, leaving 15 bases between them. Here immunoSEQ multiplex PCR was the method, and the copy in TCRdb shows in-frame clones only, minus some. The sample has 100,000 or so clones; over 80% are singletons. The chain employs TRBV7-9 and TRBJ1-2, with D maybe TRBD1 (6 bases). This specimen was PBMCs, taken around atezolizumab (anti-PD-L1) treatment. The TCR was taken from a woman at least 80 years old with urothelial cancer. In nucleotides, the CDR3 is TGTGCCAGCAGCATCGGGGGGGCGCGGGGCTACACCTTC. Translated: CASSIGGARGYTF.